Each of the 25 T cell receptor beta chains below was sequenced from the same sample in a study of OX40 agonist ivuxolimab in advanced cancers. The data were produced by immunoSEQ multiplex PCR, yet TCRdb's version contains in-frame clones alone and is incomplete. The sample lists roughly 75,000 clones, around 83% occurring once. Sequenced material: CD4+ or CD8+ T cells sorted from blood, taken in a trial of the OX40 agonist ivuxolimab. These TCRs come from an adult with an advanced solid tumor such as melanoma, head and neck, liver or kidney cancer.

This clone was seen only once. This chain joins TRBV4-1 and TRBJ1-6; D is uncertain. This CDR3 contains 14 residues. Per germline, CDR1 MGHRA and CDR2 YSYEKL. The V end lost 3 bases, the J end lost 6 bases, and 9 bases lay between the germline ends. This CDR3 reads CASSHLSPNSPLHF. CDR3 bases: TGCGCCAGCAGCCACCTTAGTCCTAATTCACCCCTCCACTTT.

The CDR3 coding sequence is TGTGCCAGCAGTGCACAGGGGATTAATTCACCCCTCCACTTT. Protein: CASSAQGINSPLHF. The genes are TRBV27 and TRBJ1-6, with 7 bases fitting TRBD1. The germline V gene encodes CDR1 MNHEY and CDR2 SMNVEV (reference sequence). The CDR3 has 14 amino acids. J was trimmed by 6 bases and V by 5 bases; bases with no gene match: 4.

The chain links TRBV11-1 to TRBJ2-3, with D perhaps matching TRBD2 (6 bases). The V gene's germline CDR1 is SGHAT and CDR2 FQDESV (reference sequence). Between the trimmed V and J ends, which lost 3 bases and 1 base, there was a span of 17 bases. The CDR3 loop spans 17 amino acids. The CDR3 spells CASSFRLGGDGTDTQYF. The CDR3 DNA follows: TGTGCCAGCAGCTTTCGCCTCGGAGGGGATGGCACAGATACGCAGTATTTT.

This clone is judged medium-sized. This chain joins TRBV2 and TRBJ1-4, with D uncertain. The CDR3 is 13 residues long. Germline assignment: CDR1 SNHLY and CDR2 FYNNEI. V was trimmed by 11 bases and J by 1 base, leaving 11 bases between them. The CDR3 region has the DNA TGTGCCCAGTCGGCTTTAACTAATGAAAAACTGTTTTTT. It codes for CAQSALTNEKLFF.

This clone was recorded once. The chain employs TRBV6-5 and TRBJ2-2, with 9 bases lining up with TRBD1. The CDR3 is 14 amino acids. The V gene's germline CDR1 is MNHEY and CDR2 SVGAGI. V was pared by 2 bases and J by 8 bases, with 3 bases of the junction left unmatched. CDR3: CASSYTGTGGELFF. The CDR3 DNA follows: TGTGCCAGCAGTTACACTGGGACAGGGGGGGAGCTGTTTTTT.

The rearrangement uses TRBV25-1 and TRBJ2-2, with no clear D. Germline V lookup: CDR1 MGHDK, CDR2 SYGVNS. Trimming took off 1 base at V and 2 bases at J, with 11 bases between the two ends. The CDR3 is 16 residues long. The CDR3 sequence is CASSELSTLNTGELFF. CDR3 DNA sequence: TGTGCCAGCAGTGAATTGAGTACGCTCAACACCGGGGAGCTGTTTTTT.

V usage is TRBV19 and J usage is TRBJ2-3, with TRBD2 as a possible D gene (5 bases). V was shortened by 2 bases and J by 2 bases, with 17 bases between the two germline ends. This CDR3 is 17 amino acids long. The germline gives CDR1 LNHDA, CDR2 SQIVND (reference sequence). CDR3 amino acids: CASSISGLLALTDTQYF. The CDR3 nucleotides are TGTGCCAGTAGTATATCCGGACTTCTAGCCCTCACAGATACGCAGTATTTT. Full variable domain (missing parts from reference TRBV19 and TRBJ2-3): DGGITQSPKYLFRKEGQNVTLSCEQNLNHDAMYWYRQDPGQGLRLIYYSQIVNDFQKGDIAEGYSVSREKKESFPLTVTSAQKNPTAFYLCASSISGLLALTDTQYFGPGTRLTVL.

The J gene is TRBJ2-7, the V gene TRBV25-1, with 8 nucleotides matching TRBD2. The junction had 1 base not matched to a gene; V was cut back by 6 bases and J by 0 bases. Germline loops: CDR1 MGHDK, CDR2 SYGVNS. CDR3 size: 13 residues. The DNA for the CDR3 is TGTGCCAGCAGAGCGGGAGCCTCCTACGAGCAGTACTTC. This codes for CASRAGASYEQYF.

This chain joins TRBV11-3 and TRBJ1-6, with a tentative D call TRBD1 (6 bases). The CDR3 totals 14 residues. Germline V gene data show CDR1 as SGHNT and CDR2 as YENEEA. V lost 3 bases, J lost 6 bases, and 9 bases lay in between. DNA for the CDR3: TGTGCCAGCAGCTTCACAGGGCGTAATTCACCCCTCCACTTT. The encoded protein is CASSFTGRNSPLHF.

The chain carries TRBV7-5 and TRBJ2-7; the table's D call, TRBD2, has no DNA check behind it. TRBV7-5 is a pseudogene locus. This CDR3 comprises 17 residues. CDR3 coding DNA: TGTGCCAGAAGCTCTAATGTCCCTCTAGCGGGGGAATACGAGCAGTACTTC. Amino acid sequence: CARSSNVPLAGEYEQYF.

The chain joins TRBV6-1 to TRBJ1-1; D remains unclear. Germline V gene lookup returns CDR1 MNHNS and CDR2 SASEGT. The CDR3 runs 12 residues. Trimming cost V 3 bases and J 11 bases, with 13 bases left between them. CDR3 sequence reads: CASSDSVGMAFF. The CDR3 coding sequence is TGTGCCAGCAGTGATTCCGTAGGGATGGCTTTCTTT.

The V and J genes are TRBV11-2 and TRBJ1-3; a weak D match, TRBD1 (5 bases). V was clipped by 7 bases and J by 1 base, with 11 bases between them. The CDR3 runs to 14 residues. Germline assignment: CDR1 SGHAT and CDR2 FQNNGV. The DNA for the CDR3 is TGTGCCAGCACAGGGTACCCTTCTGGAAACACCATATATTTT. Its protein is CASTGYPSGNTIYF.

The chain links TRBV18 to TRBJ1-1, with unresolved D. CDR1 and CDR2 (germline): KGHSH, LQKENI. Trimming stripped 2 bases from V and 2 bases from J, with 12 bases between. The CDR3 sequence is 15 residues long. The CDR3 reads CASSPAGSGNTEAFF. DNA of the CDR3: TGTGCCAGCTCACCAGCTGGGAGCGGAAACACTGAAGCTTTCTTT.

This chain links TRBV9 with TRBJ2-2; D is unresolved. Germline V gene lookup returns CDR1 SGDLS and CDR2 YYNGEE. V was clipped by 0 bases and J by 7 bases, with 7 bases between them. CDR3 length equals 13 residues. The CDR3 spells CASSVAHIGELFF. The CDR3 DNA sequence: TGTGCCAGCAGCGTAGCTCATATCGGGGAGCTGTTTTTT.

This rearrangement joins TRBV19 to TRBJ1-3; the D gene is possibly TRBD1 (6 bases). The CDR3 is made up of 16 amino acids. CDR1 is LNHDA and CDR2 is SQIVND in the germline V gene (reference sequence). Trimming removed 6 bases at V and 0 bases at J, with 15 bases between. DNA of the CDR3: TGTGCCAGTAGACGAGGGGGACTCCGCTCTGGAAACACCATATATTTT. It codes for CASRRGGLRSGNTIYF.

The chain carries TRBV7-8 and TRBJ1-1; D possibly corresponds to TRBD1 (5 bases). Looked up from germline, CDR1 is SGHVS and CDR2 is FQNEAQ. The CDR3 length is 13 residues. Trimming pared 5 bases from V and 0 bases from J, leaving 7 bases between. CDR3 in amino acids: CASSRTMNTEAFF. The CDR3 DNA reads TGTGCCAGCAGCCGGACAATGAACACTGAAGCTTTCTTT.

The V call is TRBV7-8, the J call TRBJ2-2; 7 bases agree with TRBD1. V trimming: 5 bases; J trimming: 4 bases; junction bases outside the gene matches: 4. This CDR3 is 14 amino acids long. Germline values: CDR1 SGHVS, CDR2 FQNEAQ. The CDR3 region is CASSHTGATGELFF. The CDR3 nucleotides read TGTGCCAGCAGCCATACAGGGGCCACCGGGGAGCTGTTTTTT.

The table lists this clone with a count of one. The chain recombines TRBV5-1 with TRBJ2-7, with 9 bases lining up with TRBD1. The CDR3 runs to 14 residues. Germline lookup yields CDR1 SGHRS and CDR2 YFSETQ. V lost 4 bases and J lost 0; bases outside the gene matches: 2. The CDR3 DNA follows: TGCGCCAGCAGCATGGGACAGGGCTCCTACGAGCAGTACTTC. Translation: CASSMGQGSYEQYF.

CDR3: CASSWTGGGADTQYF. The CDR3 DNA reads TGTGCCAGCAGCTGGACAGGGGGAGGGGCAGATACGCAGTATTTT. The V and J genes are TRBV5-8 and TRBJ2-3; 10 bases line up with TRBD1. CDR3 length: 15 amino acids. Germline V CDR1 and CDR2: SGHTS, YDEGEE. V shed 3 bases and J 4 bases; nucleotides not matched to a gene: 5.

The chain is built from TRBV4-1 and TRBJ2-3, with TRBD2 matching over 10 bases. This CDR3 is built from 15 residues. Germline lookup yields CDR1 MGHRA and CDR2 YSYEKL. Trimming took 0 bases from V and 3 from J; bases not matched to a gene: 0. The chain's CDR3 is CASSQELAGTDTQYF. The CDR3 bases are TGCGCCAGCAGCCAAGAACTAGCGGGGACAGATACGCAGTATTTT.

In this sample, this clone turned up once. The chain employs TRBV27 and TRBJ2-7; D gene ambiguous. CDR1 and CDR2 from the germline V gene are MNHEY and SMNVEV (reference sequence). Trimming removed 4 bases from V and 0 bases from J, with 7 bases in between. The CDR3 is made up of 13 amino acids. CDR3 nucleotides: TGTGCCAGCAGTTCCCTCCTCTCCTACGAGCAGTACTTC. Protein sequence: CASSSLLSYEQYF.

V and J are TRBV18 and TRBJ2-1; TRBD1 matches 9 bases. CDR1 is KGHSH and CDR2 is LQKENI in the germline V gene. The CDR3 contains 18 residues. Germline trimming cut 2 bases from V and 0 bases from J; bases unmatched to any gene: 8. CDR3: CASSPKVGQGVSYNEQFF. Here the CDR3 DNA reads TGTGCCAGCTCACCAAAGGTGGGACAGGGCGTCTCCTACAATGAGCAGTTCTTC.

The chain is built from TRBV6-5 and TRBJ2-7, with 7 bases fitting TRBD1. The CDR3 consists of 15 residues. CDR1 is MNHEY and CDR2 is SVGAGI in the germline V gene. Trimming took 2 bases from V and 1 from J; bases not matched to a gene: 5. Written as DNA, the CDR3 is TGTGCCAGCAGTTACGGGTCAGGGGGATCCTACGAGCAGTACTTC. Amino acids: CASSYGSGGSYEQYF.

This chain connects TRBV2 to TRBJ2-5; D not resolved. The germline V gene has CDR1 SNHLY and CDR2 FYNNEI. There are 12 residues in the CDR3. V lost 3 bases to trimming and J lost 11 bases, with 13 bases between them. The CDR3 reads CASSDLDRVQYF. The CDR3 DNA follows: TGTGCCAGCAGTGATTTAGATAGGGTTCAGTACTTC.

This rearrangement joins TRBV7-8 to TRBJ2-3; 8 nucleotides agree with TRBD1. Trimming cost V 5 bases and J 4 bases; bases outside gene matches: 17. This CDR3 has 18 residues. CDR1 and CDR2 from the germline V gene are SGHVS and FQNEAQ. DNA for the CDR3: TGTGCCAGCAGCCTAATATATACCGGACAGGGTAGCGCAGATACGCAGTATTTT. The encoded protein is CASSLIYTGQGSADTQYF.